This TCR beta chain originates from a study of cytomegalovirus exposure and HLA in healthy donors. 13 Jbeta primers and 60 Vbeta primers were used for the PCR. Some clones are missing from TCRdb's copy, which holds only in-frame ones; the method was immunoSEQ multiplex PCR. In the table there are more than 150,000 clones, around three quarters of which are singletons. Trimming removed 5 bases from V and 0 bases from J; junction bases left unmatched: 8. The germline CDR1 and CDR2 sequences are SGHRS and YFSETQ. This CDR3 spans 16 amino acids. This TCR came from a woman between 25 and 40 years old in good health and CMV-seronegative. Material: PBMCs. The chain combines TRBV5-1 with TRBJ2-1, with TRBD1 matching 7 bases. The CDR3 DNA follows: TGCGCCAGCAGTTTGACGGGACAGAGCTCCTACAATGAGCAGTTCTTC. Its translation is CASSLTGQSSYNEQFF. Looking up the rest from reference TRBV5-1 and TRBJ2-1 gives the full variable domain: KAGVTQTPRYLIKTRGQQVTLSCSPISGHRSVSWYQQTPGQGLQFLFEYFSETQRNKGNFPGRFSGRQFSNSRSEMNVSTLELGDSALYLCASSLTGQSSYNEQFFGPGTRLTVL.